The next 14 T cell receptor beta chains were all read from a single sample in a study of early T cells in non-severe SARS-CoV-2 infection. MiXCR, run by TCRdb on the 5' RACE reads, gives a single entry per CDR3 protein. The sample carries 30,000 or so distinct CDR3 sequences, around 5.3% recorded once. Sequenced: whole blood. Receptor source: an adult who was a healthcare worker with PCR-confirmed SARS-CoV-2 infection or an uninfected control (not recorded which).

Ten or more counts support this clonotype. The rearrangement links TRBV5-1 to TRBJ1-5; possibly TRBD1 for D (6 bases). The V end was cut by 4 bases, the J end by 4 bases, with 9 bases between. CDR3 length equals 13 residues. Germline CDR1 and CDR2: SGHRS and YFSETQ. Written as DNA, the CDR3 is TGCGCCAGCAGCCCCCAGGGGAATCAGCCCCAGCATTTT. Residues: CASSPQGNQPQHF.

There are many counts of this clonotype. The chain links TRBV11-2 to TRBJ2-3; TRBD2 matches at 14 bases. Trimming took 1 base from V and 4 from J; bases not matched to a gene: 1. CDR1 is SGHAT and CDR2 is FQNNGV in the germline V gene. This CDR3 comprises 16 residues. CDR3: CASSLVGLAGADTQYF. CDR3 nucleotides: TGTGCCAGCAGCTTAGTGGGACTAGCGGGAGCAGATACGCAGTATTTT.

This clonotype was recorded at least ten times. The chain joins TRBV12-5 to TRBJ1-2; the D gene is possibly TRBD1 (5 bases). CDR1 is LGHNT and CDR2 is FRNRAP in the germline V gene. The CDR3 sequence is 15 residues long. Trimming left V 9 bases short and J 0 bases short, with 17 bases between. The CDR3 bases are TGTGCTAGCCGGGACCCGACAGCTACTAACTATGGCTACACCTTC. Translating it yields CASRDPTATNYGYTF.

The chain combines TRBV12-3 or TRBV12-4 with TRBJ2-7; D call uncertain. The CDR3 covers 13 residues. The V end was cut by 6 bases, the J end by 4 bases, with 13 bases between. The CDR3 DNA follows: TGTGCCAGCAGCTGGGAAGGGTTATACGAGCAGTACTTC. It encodes CASSWEGLYEQYF.

This clonotype has ten or more counts. This rearrangement joins TRBV7-3 to TRBJ2-7; weak D call: TRBD2 (6 bases). The CDR3 is 15 amino acids. V lost 0 bases to trimming and J lost 5 bases, with 14 bases between them. CDR1 and CDR2 (germline): SGHTA, FQGTGA. The CDR3 DNA follows: TGTGCCAGCAGCTTAACCGCTGGGGGGTACCACGAGCAGTACTTC. Its protein product is CASSLTAGGYHEQYF.

There are a few counts of this clonotype. The rearrangement joins TRBV5-4 to TRBJ2-6, with unresolved D. Trimming shortened V by 4 bases and J by 1 base, and 6 bases separated the two germline ends. Germline assignment: CDR1 SGHNT and CDR2 YYREEE (reference sequence). The CDR3 has 14 amino acids. The CDR3 nucleotides are TGTGCCAGCAGCGCAAATTCTGGGGCCAACGTCCTGACTTTC. It specifies CASSANSGANVLTF. Supplemented by reference TRBV5-4 and TRBJ2-6, the full variable domain reads ETGVTQSPTHLIKTRGQQVTLRCSSQSGHNTVSWYQQALGQGPQFIFQYYREEENGRGNFPPRFSGLQFPNYSSELNVNALELDDSALYLCASSANSGANVLTFGAGSRLTVL.

This clonotype has a count of ten or more. The rearrangement joins TRBV5-1 to TRBJ2-1; the match to TRBD2 covers 11 bases. Per germline, CDR1 SGHRS and CDR2 YFSETQ. The CDR3 runs to 15 residues. The junction had 2 bases not matched to a gene; V was cut back by 4 bases and J by 2 bases. As DNA, the CDR3 is TGCGCCAGCAGCCTTAGCGGGAGGGCCTACAATGAGCAGTTCTTC. Protein sequence: CASSLSGRAYNEQFF.

This clonotype is medium-sized (0.01 to 0.1%) within its sample. V is TRBV7-3 and J is TRBJ2-2; tentatively, D is TRBD2 (6 bases). The CDR3 extends over 15 amino acids. The V end lost 0 bases, the J end lost 3 bases, and 8 bases lay between the germline ends. CDR1 and CDR2 (germline): SGHTA, FQGTGA. The DNA of the CDR3 is TGTGCCAGCAGCTTAACTAGCGGTCACACCGGGGAGCTGTTTTTT. Amino acids: CASSLTSGHTGELFF.

This clonotype was seen many times. This rearrangement joins TRBV18 to TRBJ2-7, with 8 bases that match TRBD1. V was pared by 4 bases and J by 2 bases, with 4 bases of the junction left unmatched. The germline gives CDR1 KGHSH, CDR2 LQKENI. The CDR3 has 14 residues. The chain's CDR3 is CASSQGQGPYEQYF. CDR3 DNA: TGTGCCAGCTCACAAGGACAGGGCCCCTACGAGCAGTACTTC.

On this clonotype: This may arise from a read error, as a much more abundant clone is one base away. The chain employs TRBV28 and TRBJ2-7; 12 positions agree with TRBD2. Germline CDR1 MDHEN, CDR2 SYDVKM. There are 16 residues in the CDR3. The CDR3 DNA reads as TGTGCCAGCAGGTCGGGGACTAGCGGGTGGCGCTACAAGCAGTACTTC. Protein sequence: CASRSGTSGWRYKQYF.

In its sample, this clonotype was seen many times. The chain uses TRBV20-1 and TRBJ2-5; D is possibly TRBD2 (6 bases). Per the germline V gene, CDR1 is DFQATT and CDR2 is SNEGSKA (reference sequence). V lost 1 base and J lost 6, with 12 bases in between. The length of the CDR3 is 13 residues. The CDR3 coding sequence is TGCAGTGCTAGAGGTGATAGCGGAAAGACCCAGTACTTC. This translates into CSARGDSGKTQYF.

This clonotype was detected many times. The chain joins TRBV30 to TRBJ2-3; D is possibly TRBD2 (6 bases). Germline CDR1 GTSNPN, CDR2 SVGIG (reference sequence). CDR3 length: 13 residues. V shed 0 bases and J shed 5 bases, with 9 bases lying between them. Written as DNA, the CDR3 is TGTGCCTGGAGTGTACGGGGGAAAGATACGCAGTATTTT. Encoded protein: CAWSVRGKDTQYF.

This clonotype was counted at least ten times. The chain employs TRBV9 and TRBJ2-5; D may be TRBD1 (5 bases). Per the germline V gene, CDR1 is SGDLS and CDR2 is YYNGEE. The CDR3 length is 16 residues. V lost 0 bases, J lost 4 bases, and 16 bases lay in between. CDR3 loop: CASSVGIGQGVETQYF. The DNA of the CDR3 is TGTGCCAGCAGCGTAGGAATTGGCCAGGGCGTAGAGACCCAGTACTTC.

At least ten counts were recorded for this clonotype. As DNA, the CDR3 is TGCAGTGTAGGGCAGGGGGCCATGAACACTGAAGCTTTCTTT. It codes for CSVGQGAMNTEAFF. This chain connects TRBV20-1 to TRBJ1-1; TRBD1 aligns across 8 bases. Trimming at V came to 7 bases and at J to 0 bases, leaving 7 bases not matched to a gene. CDR1 and CDR2 from the germline V gene are DFQATT and SNEGSKA (reference sequence). The CDR3 runs to 14 residues.